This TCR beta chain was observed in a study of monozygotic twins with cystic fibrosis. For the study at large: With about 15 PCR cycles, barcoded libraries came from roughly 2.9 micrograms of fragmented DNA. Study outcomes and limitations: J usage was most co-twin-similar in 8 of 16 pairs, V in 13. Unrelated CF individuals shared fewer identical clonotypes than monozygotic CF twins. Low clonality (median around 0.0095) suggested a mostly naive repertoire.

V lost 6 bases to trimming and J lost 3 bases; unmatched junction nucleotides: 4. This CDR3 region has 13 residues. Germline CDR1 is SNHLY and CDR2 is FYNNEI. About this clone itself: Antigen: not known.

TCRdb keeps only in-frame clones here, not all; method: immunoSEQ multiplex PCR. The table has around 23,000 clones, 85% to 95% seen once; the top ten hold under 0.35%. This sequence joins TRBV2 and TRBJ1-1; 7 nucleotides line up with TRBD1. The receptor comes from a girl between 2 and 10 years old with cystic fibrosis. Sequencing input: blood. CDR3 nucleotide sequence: TGTGCCAGCAGCGACAGGGCCGACACTGAAGCTTTCTTT. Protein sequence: CASSDRADTEAFF. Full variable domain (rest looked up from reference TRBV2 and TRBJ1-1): EPEVTQTPSHQVTQMGQEVILRCVPISNHLYFYWYRQILGQKVEFLVSFYNNEISEKSEIFDDQFSVERPDGSNFTLKIRSTKLEDSAMYFCASSDRADTEAFFGQGTRLTVV.